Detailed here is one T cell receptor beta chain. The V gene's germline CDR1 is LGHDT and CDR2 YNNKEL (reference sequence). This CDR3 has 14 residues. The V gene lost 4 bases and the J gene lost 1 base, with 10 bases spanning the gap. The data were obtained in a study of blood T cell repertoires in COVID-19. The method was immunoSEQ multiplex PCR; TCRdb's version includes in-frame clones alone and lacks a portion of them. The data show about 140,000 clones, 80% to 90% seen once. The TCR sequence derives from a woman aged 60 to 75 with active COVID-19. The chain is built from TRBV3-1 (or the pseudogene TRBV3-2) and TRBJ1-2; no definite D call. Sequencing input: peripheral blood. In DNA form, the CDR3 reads TGTGCCAGCAGCCCGGTAACGGGTAACTATGGCTACACCTTC. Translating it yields CASSPVTGNYGYTF.